The present T cell receptor beta chain was sequenced within a study of T cell responses to AZD1222 COVID-19 vaccine. Study conclusions and caveats: Spike as a whole was targeted by vaccine-associated CD4 TCRs, dominant at 160-218 and 743-854. Most donors were white British and more were female, and clonal diversity was possibly underestimated. In the spike-specific TCR repertoire, nearly half reportedly target unmutated variant regions.

Comment on this clone: Its antigen is still unknown.

Samples with a second dose at about 4 or about 12 weeks were pooled together. Clones were read by immunoSEQ multiplex PCR, and TCRdb kept only the in-frame ones, dropping some. The sample consists of approximately 100,000 clones, more than 70% of them appearing once. This sample comprised peripheral blood, obtained 28 days after the second AZD1222 dose. This clonotype originated in an adult who received the AZD1222 COVID-19 vaccine.

CDR3 protein: CASSQDWSGGNTIYF. The CDR3 DNA sequence: TGTGCCAGCAGCCAAGATTGGTCCGGAGGAAACACCATATATTTT. V is TRBV14 and J is TRBJ1-3; the D is unclear. This CDR3 is 15 amino acids long. Germline-derived CDR1 and CDR2 are SGHDN and FVKESK. V lost 0 bases and J 4 bases, leaving 10 bases between the germline ends. The complete variable domain, with remaining parts taken from reference TRBV14 and TRBJ1-3, reads EAGVTQFPSHSVIEKGQTVTLRCDPISGHDNLYWYRRVMGKEIKFLLHFVKESKQDESGMPNNRFLAERTGGTYSTLKVQPAELEDSGVYFCASSQDWSGGNTIYFGEGSWLTVV.